What follows is one T cell receptor (beta chain) and its context. Its recognized antigen is unknown. No per-base quality is available; no much larger clone lies one base away. Ficoll-Paque density gradient centrifugation was the method used to isolate PBMCs. V is trimmed back by 6 bases and J by 1 base, and the junction contains 15 bases that no gene match accounts for. The CDR3 measures 17 amino acids from cysteine to phenylalanine. Of the read, only the CDR3 DNA is kept; its 51 bases are in frame from base 1. The CDR1 and CDR2 encoded by the germline V gene are SGHTA and FQGNSA. The data are from a study of T-cell memory formation after mild COVID-19 (dated by TCRdb to the early 2020s). Background for the entire study: TCR sequence clusters from the two donors were found to be largely donor specific. In a couple of donors, T-cell clones that expanded and contracted after mild COVID-19 were tracked by sequencing TCRalpha and TCRbeta repertoires over time. The cohort was made up of two young adult volunteers, one female and one male, who were previously healthy. Broader findings and caveats from the paper: Some responding clones were found in pre-infection memory, which suggests that pre-existing cross-reactive memory T cells took part in the SARS-CoV-2 response. Only a couple of mild cases were covered in the study, and larger cohorts including severe cases with pre-infection samples were considered necessary. SARS-CoV-2 specificity of the second-wave clones peaking on day 37 was not confirmed. Contracting CD4+ clones were located mainly in the CM and EM memory subsets, whereas CD8+ clones were found to be enriched in EMRA. Clones contracting from day 15 to 85 had balanced CD4/CD8 phenotypes, while a second wave expanding from day 15 to 37 was biased towards CD4+.

Sequencing was carried out with an Illumina NovaSeq 6000. Using 5'RACE with constant-segment primers, TCRalpha and TCRbeta cDNA libraries were constructed, with sample barcodes and unique molecular identifiers added in the process. Trizol reagent was used to extract RNA from every sample. Library amplification was performed in two PCR steps, and a second sample barcode and Illumina TruSeq adapters were introduced in the second step. Sequencing of the libraries was done on an Illumina NovaSeq, producing 2 x 150 bp paired-end reads. In the paper's pipeline: The reads were demultiplexed and collapsed into UMI-guided consensus sequences using migec v1.2.7. With mixcr v2.1.11, UMI consensuses were aligned to TRA and TRB V and J templates and assembled into clonotypes. Clonotypes were classified as expanded or contracted when called significant by both edgeR and NoisET, with noise models trained on biological replicates. For edgeR calls, the cutoffs were a false discovery rate-adjusted p below 0.01 and a log2 fold-change threshold of 1. PCA with hierarchical clustering of max-normalized trajectories of the 1000 most abundant clonotypes was used as exploratory dynamics analysis. Each responding clone was given a CD4 or CD8 phenotype based on the CD4+ and CD8+ repertoires, which had been sequenced separately. TCRdb reprocessing: public reads trimmed at Q25 with fastp, clones called with MiXCR, in-frame beta chains kept. Under each unique CDR3 protein, matching rows form one entry showing the most common genes and DNA. TCRdb's processing, not the authors', yielded these V and J calls. The sample contains 400,000 to 500,000 distinct CDR3 sequences, 20% of them found a single time. Around 8.4% of the sample is held by the ten biggest clonotypes.

Recombination linked TRBV7-2 to TRBJ2-7; the central 7 bases match TRBD1. The sequenced sample consisted of PBMCs or a T cell subset sorted from them (not recorded which). The clonotype comes from an adult woman who had mild COVID-19 (a few samples of this study predate the infection). The sample titles of this study are shuffled in the database, so cell type and time point are left out; the donor was told from shared clones. The CDR3: CASRNENFRDSSYEQYF. The DNA sequence follows: TGTGCCAGCAGGAATGAGAACTTCCGGGACAGTTCCTACGAGCAGTACTTC.